The subject of this entry is one TCR beta chain. Its antigen is not yet known. No base quality values were provided; no much bigger clone lies one nucleotide off. The sample originates from a study of Ad26.COV2.S vaccination and SARS-CoV-2 variants (dated by TCRdb to the early 2020s). Regarding the research as a whole: Donors in the vaccine arm were drawn from COV1001, a multicentre, randomized, double-blind, placebo-controlled phase I-IIa trial testing Ad26.COV2.S in healthy adults. A total of around 32 samples were included in the TCR-sequenced set, comprising some 20 Ad26.COV2.S vaccine recipients, 5 placebo recipients and 8 SARS-CoV-2 convalescent individuals. The specificity and breadth of SARS-CoV-2-reactive T cell receptors after Ad26.COV2.S vaccination were assessed by TCRbeta repertoire sequencing. Investigators did not know the trial group allocation while performing experiments and assessing outcomes. Ad26.COV2.S was administered intramuscularly at 5 x 10^10 or 1 x 10^11 viral particles, either as a single shot or as two shots given 56 days apart. Trial participants were randomized into five groups of five, in which low-dose or high-dose Ad26.COV2.S was given once or twice, or placebo was given on both occasions.

Results and caveats for the whole study, not just this receptor: Vaccine and placebo recipients had comparable non-spike TCR breadth, which fits with the vaccine containing only spike. After vaccination, substantial breadth of spike-specific CD8+ and CD4+ T cell responses was reported. The study was not powered for comparison of responses between vaccine doses or regimens. Spike-specific TCR breadth was higher in Ad26.COV2.S recipients than in placebo recipients (P = 0.0014). It was noted by the authors that total T cell responses may have been underestimated by the TCR breadth and depth analyses.

The germline V gene (reference sequence) supplies CDR1 GTSNPN and CDR2 SVGIG. Relative to germline, V is missing 5 bases and J is missing 3 bases, with 6 bases of the junction outside any gene match. The CDR3 goes from the cysteine to the phenylalanine over 13 residues. The only DNA kept is the CDR3, 39 bases in frame from the first base. TCRbeta CDR3 regions were sequenced with the immunoSEQ Assay. After extraction, genomic DNA underwent amplification by bias-controlled multiplex PCR, followed by high-throughput sequencing. On the study's bioinformatics: To quantify the absolute abundance of each unique TCRbeta CDR3 region, sequences were collapsed and filtered. T cell fraction was estimated by normalization of TCRbeta template counts to usable DNA, with usable DNA being measured through amplification of reference genes present in all nucleated cells. Repertoire TCRs were annotated as SARS-CoV-2-specific by exact matching of V gene, CDR3 amino acid sequence and J gene to a known reactive TCR set. The reference SARS-CoV-2 TCR set was derived from MIRA and filtered for enrichment in COVID-19-positive ImmuneCODE repertoires, a step that removed public or cross-reactive TCRs. Based on the MIRA antigens, annotated TCRs were further analysed at the level of specific ORF or position within ORF. Depth was the summed frequency of annotated unique rearrangements, while breadth was defined as annotated unique rearrangements over total unique productive rearrangements. TCR breadth was compared between groups using two-sided Wilcoxon rank-sum tests. In TCRdb, the immuneACCESS table is reduced to in-frame sequences with V and J assigned. These tables do not hold every clone; where another copy was compared, an unresolved V gene accounts for under half, and the others remain unexplained. V and J calls and clone size are those listed in that table; D and trimming were worked out from the DNA. The sample records approximately 340,000 clones, approximately 84% of which are singletons. The ten largest clonotypes hold about 3.5% of the sample.

The sample's treatment or condition label is to be understood as: roughly 19 received Ad26.COV2.S at low or high dose, single or two shots; 5 received placebo; per-sample allocation not given. For vaccine and placebo recipients, the sequenced repertoires came from samples collected on day 63 after the first injection. Between 29 July and 7 August 2020, Cohort 1b enrolled fewer than 30 adults aged 18-55 years at one site in Boston, USA. Ad26.COV2.S consisted of a replication-incompetent adenovirus type 26 vector by which a prefusion-stabilized SARS-CoV-2 spike protein from the original Wuhan strain was expressed.

This clonotype originated in a person aged 18-60 years who received the Ad26.COV2.S COVID-19 vaccine or a placebo. The V gene is TRBV30 and the J gene is TRBJ1-1; TRBD1 lines up with 7 middle nucleotides. The specimen was peripheral blood, collected in a trial of Ad26.COV2.S vaccine versus placebo. CDR3 loop: CAWEIQGYTEAFF. The nucleotide sequence reads TGTGCCTGGGAAATACAGGGGTACACTGAAGCTTTCTTT.